This TCR beta chain was identified in a study of OX40 agonist ivuxolimab in advanced cancers. About the research overall: Ivuxolimab is a fully human IgG2 antibody that activates OX40 (CD134).

Only in-frame clones appear in the TCRdb table, and some are missing; sequencing was by immunoSEQ multiplex PCR. Of about 51,000 clones in the sample, around 81% were seen once. The CDR3 is 15 residues long. Unmatched junction bases numbered 11, after V lost 5 bases and J lost 9 bases. The germline V gene has CDR1 SGHNT and CDR2 YENEEA. The sequence was obtained from an adult with an advanced solid tumor such as melanoma, head and neck, liver or kidney cancer. The chain uses TRBV11-3 and TRBJ2-1; TRBD2 matches 9 bases. Specimen: CD4+ or CD8+ T cells sorted from blood, collected in a trial of the OX40 agonist ivuxolimab. The CDR3 DNA reads as TGTGCCAGCAGCGCCGGTAGGACTAGCGCCGGTGAGCAGTTCTTC. Protein product: CASSAGRTSAGEQFF. Drawing the rest from reference TRBV11-3 and TRBJ2-1, the complete variable domain is EAGVVQSPRYKIIEKKQPVAFWCNPISGHNTLYWYLQNLGQGPELLIRYENEEAVDDSQLPKDRFSAERLKGVDSTLKIQPAELGDSAVYLCASSAGRTSAGEQFFGPGTRLTVL.